Sequencing of this T cell receptor (beta chain) was carried out in a study of T cells in Graves' hyperthyroidism and ophthalmopathy (dated by TCRdb to between 2017 and 2020). In terms of the full investigation: Peripheral blood was sampled at the time of initial diagnosis, prior to any treatment. To identify distinguishing TCR V-J signatures, a discovery cohort of around 100 patients was used, comprising 40 to 45 with Graves' ophthalmopathy and 55 to 65 with stable Graves' hyperthyroidism. Whether ophthalmopathy could be predicted prospectively was tested in an independent validation cohort made up of some 20 hyperthyroidism patients plus 17 patients who later progressed to ophthalmopathy. The approximately 90 discovery patients were divided at random into training and test sets in a 7:3 ratio. In addition, the study compared T-cell repertoires in thyroid tissue and in blood from six Graves' hyperthyroidism patients. Following sampling, methimazole starting at 30 mg daily was given to hyperthyroidism patients, and high-dose intravenous methylprednisolone was given to ophthalmopathy patients. The paper reports TCR Vbeta CDR3 sequencing of more than 120 peripheral blood samples: 43 ophthalmopathy, fewer than 80 hyperthyroidism and around 17 progressor patients. Study-wide conclusions, independent of this receptor: In validation, the model predicted progression to ophthalmopathy with about 71% sensitivity and less than 80% specificity, a median of approximately 6.5 months before onset. Blood samples also contained most of the expanded thyroid clonotypes (frequency above 0.001), which suggests that blood repertoires may reflect thyroid immune responses. A 13 V-J signature model separated ophthalmopathy from stable hyperthyroidism, with just over 85% sensitivity and roughly 81% specificity in cross-validation and 80%/75% in testing. No statistical method was used to set the sample size in advance, and investigators knew the group allocation.

Stable Graves' hyperthyroidism was defined as the absence of progression to ophthalmopathy over 18 months of follow-up. Hyperthyroidism patients were aged 18 to 65 years and newly diagnosed, with disease duration of less than 2 months. Exclusion was applied to patients with uncontrolled infections, other autoimmune diseases, pregnancy or lactation. Diagnoses were established on the basis of clinical symptoms, serum thyroxine and TRAb, thyroid ultrasound, and orbital computed tomography. PBMCs were isolated from 7.5 to 10 ml of fresh peripheral blood by Ficoll-Paque density gradient centrifugation. Trizol reagent was used to extract total RNA, and RNA quality was then checked on an Agilent 2100 Bioanalyzer. The TCR beta CDR3 regions were amplified from RNA transcripts. The TCR CDR3 was subjected to a first round of RT-PCR using the HTBI primer set and the Qiagen OneStep RT-PCR kit. Libraries were constructed in a second round of multiplex PCR, after which size selection and purification were carried out. Paired-end sequencing of the libraries was performed with 100 bp reads on an Illumina HiSeq2000. Regarding the original processing steps: SOAPnuke was used to process the raw data, removing reads that contained adapters or uncalled bases, had a mean Phred below 15, or lacked an exact match to the constant primer or identifier. COPE v1.2.5 was used to merge the high-quality paired reads, and each unique nucleotide sequence was defined as a clonotype. MiTCR v1.1 was used to align the clonotypes against IMGT TRBV, TRBD and TRBJ reference segments. Analysis was restricted to V-J combinations with a frequency above 0.0001, which covered roughly 99% of repertoires. A TCS score was defined as the ratio of F50 (clonal expansion) to E x V (chaos), with BLOSUM62-based TCRdist applied between CDR3 peptides within each V-J. Welch's t-statistics and random forest reduced roughly 540 V-J features to 13, which were used in a naive Bayes classifier (R e1071). Using fastp at Q25 and MiXCR, TCRdb reprocessed the public reads and kept productive beta chains. Rows with a matching CDR3 protein are joined into one entry that keeps the most common DNA and genes. The V and J calls come from TCRdb's annotation, not from the publication. The sample table lists around 600,000 distinct CDR3 sequences, 15% to 19% of them with a count of one. Jointly, the top ten make up about 7% of the sample.

This clonotype has only a few counts. Its antigen is currently not known. Per-base quality was not reported, and no clone a single base away is much larger than it. CDR1 is given as SNHLY and CDR2 as FYNNEI, both from the germline V gene. The junction shows trimming of 3 bases on V and 0 bases on J, plus 11 bases between the germline ends. The CDR3 numbers 16 residues from cysteine through phenylalanine. The CDR3 DNA has 48 bases and is translated from base 1. The chain employs TRBV2 and TRBJ2-2; the D assignment is uncertain and may be TRBD1 or TRBD2, with 5 bases supporting each. Material: blood. The TCR comes from a woman aged 25-40 years with Graves' hyperthyroidism. CDR3 protein: CASSDLGVSNTGELFF. The DNA reads as follows: TGTGCCAGCAGTGATTTGGGGGTCTCGAACACCGGGGAGCTGTTTTTT.